These 31 T cell receptor beta chains were sequenced from one sample in a study of T cell repertoires in cytomegalovirus infection. These TCRs' antigens remain unknown. In TCRdb, the reads were re-called with MiXCR into one record per CDR3 protein. This sample has approximately 990,000 distinct CDR3 sequences; 30% to 40% occur once, and the top ten carry around 15%. Material: cultured CD8+ T cells from PBMCs, obtained from culture after CMV antigen stimulation. These receptors were collected from a human donor in good health (CMV status not recorded). Some clones in this sample may be carry-over from other donors' samples.

This clonotype was seen a handful of times. The rearrangement joins TRBV10-3 to TRBJ2-5; the D gene is possibly TRBD2 (6 bases). Germline V CDR1 and CDR2: ENHRY, SYGVKD. V dropped 0 bases and J dropped 3 bases, with 11 bases sitting between them. CDR3 length: 15 residues. The CDR3 here is CAISESEGPKETQYF. CDR3 in DNA: TGTGCCATCAGTGAGTCGGAGGGACCAAAAGAGACCCAGTACTTC.

There are many counts of this clonotype. The chain links TRBV7-9 to TRBJ1-5; D gene uncertain. The germline V and J ends were trimmed by 6 bases and 2 bases, with 8 bases remaining between them. CDR1 SEHNR and CDR2 FQNEAQ come from the germline V gene (reference sequence). The CDR3 loop spans 13 amino acids. CDR3 loop: CASRDGGNQPQHF. The DNA for the CDR3 is TGTGCCAGCAGGGACGGGGGCAATCAGCCCCAGCATTTT.

V usage is TRBV4-2 and J usage is TRBJ2-4, with a weak D call TRBD1 (6 bases). V lost 3 bases and J lost 2, with 11 bases in between. There are 15 residues in the CDR3. Germline-derived CDR1 and CDR2 are LGHNA and YNFKEQ. The CDR3: CASSQRDTTKNIQYF. The DNA of the CDR3 is TGTGCCAGCAGCCAGAGGGACACTACCAAAAACATTCAGTACTTC.

In this sample, this clonotype turned up a few times. The V call is TRBV28, the J call TRBJ2-5, with D possibly matching TRBD2 (6 bases). There are 16 residues in the CDR3. Germline V gene lookup returns CDR1 MDHEN and CDR2 SYDVKM. V lost 6 bases and J 0 bases, leaving 17 bases between the germline ends. CDR3 residues: CASSPQARGNQETQYF. In DNA, the CDR3 is TGTGCCAGCAGCCCCCAAGCCCGGGGGAACCAAGAGACCCAGTACTTC.

A few counts support this clonotype. The gene calls are TRBV27 and TRBJ2-7; maybe TRBD2 (5 bases). The germline CDR1 and CDR2 sequences are MNHEY and SMNVEV (reference sequence). The ends were cut back, 2 bases at V and 2 bases at J, with 10 bases in the middle. This CDR3 region has 14 residues. CDR3 DNA: TGTGCCAGCAGTTTAAACGCGGGTCCCTACGAGCAGTACGTC. Protein sequence: CASSLNAGPYEQYV.

In its sample, this clonotype was seen many times. This rearrangement joins TRBV5-4 to TRBJ1-2; D not resolved. With 2 bases removed from V and 3 bases from J, the gap between germline ends came to 8 bases. The CDR3 totals 13 residues. The germline CDR1 and CDR2 sequences are SGHNT and YYREEE (reference sequence). CDR3 in amino acids: CASSFQEDYGYTF. The CDR3, as DNA: TGTGCCAGCAGCTTCCAGGAGGACTATGGCTACACCTTC.

The table lists this clonotype with a few counts. V is TRBV6-1 and J is TRBJ1-5; D not certain. Deletions cut 3 bases from V and 6 bases from J, with 9 bases between. The CDR3 contains 13 residues. The V gene's germline CDR1 is MNHNS and CDR2 SASEGT. The CDR3 DNA follows: TGTGCCAGCAGTGAGAAGGGCACTCAGCCCCAGCATTTT. Translation gives CASSEKGTQPQHF.

This clonotype was seen just once. The V call is TRBV20-1, the J call TRBJ1-3; D unresolved. Germline CDR1 reads DFQATT; CDR2 reads SNEGSKA (reference sequence). The CDR3 sequence is 14 residues long. Trimming cost V 5 bases and J 0 bases, with 11 bases left between them. The CDR3 sequence: CSAWKPHSGNTIYF. Here the CDR3 DNA reads TGCAGTGCTTGGAAGCCGCACTCTGGAAACACCATATATTTT.

V gene TRBV6-5 combines with J gene TRBJ2-2; D is unresolved. This CDR3 spans 13 amino acids. From germline, CDR1 is MNHEY and CDR2 SVGAGI. Trimming took 2 bases from V and 7 from J, leaving 8 bases between them. In DNA form, the CDR3 reads TGTGCCAGCAGTTACGAGCCCCGCGGGGAGCTGTTTTTT. This translates into CASSYEPRGELFF.

This clonotype showed up just a few times. This chain uses TRBV6-4 with TRBJ2-3; tentative D call: TRBD2 (6 bases). CDR1 and CDR2 from the germline V gene are MRHNA and SNTAGT. The CDR3 has 16 amino acids. Trimming took 5 bases from V and 2 from J, leaving 17 bases between them. The CDR3 loop reads CASSFQAIADTDTQYF. The CDR3 region has the DNA TGTGCCAGCAGTTTCCAGGCTATAGCGGACACAGATACGCAGTATTTT.

The chain employs TRBV20-1 and TRBJ2-7; D gene uncertain. Per the germline V gene, CDR1 is DFQATT and CDR2 is SNEGSKA (reference sequence). Between the trimmed V and J ends, which lost 0 bases and 0 bases, there was a span of 24 bases. CDR3 length: 19 amino acids. The CDR3 loop is CSARDLQGSIATHSYEQYF. DNA of the CDR3: TGCAGTGCTAGAGATCTGCAAGGATCGATAGCTACTCACTCCTACGAGCAGTACTTC.

The table lists this clonotype with a few counts. V gene TRBV7-9 combines with J gene TRBJ2-1; 9 nucleotides match TRBD1. The CDR3 extends over 19 amino acids. CDR1 SEHNR and CDR2 FQNEAQ come from the germline V gene (reference sequence). V lost 4 bases, J lost 8 bases, and 21 bases stayed unmatched. CDR3 region: CASSSPFLTGTGPLDEQFF. For the CDR3, the DNA is TGTGCCAGCAGCTCCCCATTCCTTACCGGGACAGGGCCTTTAGATGAGCAGTTCTTC.

This clonotype was seen only a few times. V gene TRBV7-8 combines with J gene TRBJ1-1; D uncertain. CDR3 length: 13 amino acids. Germline assignment: CDR1 SGHVS and CDR2 FQNEAQ. The germline V and J ends were trimmed by 5 bases and 8 bases, with 15 bases remaining between them. CDR3 nucleotides: TGTGCCAGCAGCCCCGGGAGCGGGCTAGAAGCTTTCTTT. Residues: CASSPGSGLEAFF.

This clonotype was seen once. The chain links TRBV11-2 to TRBJ2-5; no clear D gene. From germline, CDR1 is SGHAT and CDR2 FQNNGV. CDR3 length: 14 amino acids. Deletions cut 2 bases from V and 0 bases from J, with 7 bases between. CDR3 bases: TGTGCCAGCAGCTTACAGAGGTACCAAGAGACCCAGTACTTC. Protein sequence: CASSLQRYQETQYF. The full variable domain, in which reference TRBV11-2 and TRBJ2-5 provide the parts outside the CDR3, is EAGVAQSPRYKIIEKRQSVAFWCNPISGHATLYWYQQILGQGPKLLIQFQNNGVVDDSQLPKDRFSAERLKGVDSTLKIQPAKLEDSAVYLCASSLQRYQETQYFGPGTRLLVL.

The gene calls are TRBV13 and TRBJ1-2; D unresolved. Trimming shortened V by 0 bases and J by 3 bases, and 14 bases separated the two germline ends. From germline, CDR1 is PRHDT and CDR2 FYEKMQ (reference sequence). The CDR3 is made up of 16 amino acids. CDR3 DNA: TGTGCCAGCAGCTTAGGAGGCCGGGAAGTATACTATGGCTACACCTTC. This codes for CASSLGGREVYYGYTF.

The J gene is TRBJ2-1, the V gene TRBV19; D uncertain. Germline V lookup: CDR1 LNHDA, CDR2 SQIVND (reference sequence). V was shortened by 5 bases and J by 6 bases, with 8 bases between the two germline ends. This CDR3 is 12 amino acids long. CDR3 loop: CASSSLSNEQFF. For the CDR3, the DNA is TGTGCCAGTAGTTCCTTGTCCAATGAGCAGTTCTTC.

The rearrangement joins TRBV4-1 to TRBJ2-7; D is possibly TRBD1 or TRBD2 (5 bases each). The V and J ends lost 3 bases and 8 bases respectively, with 20 bases between them. Germline V lookup: CDR1 MGHRA, CDR2 YSYEKL. The CDR3 totals 15 residues. The chain's CDR3 is CASSQEPGTLKQQYF. The CDR3, as DNA: TGCGCCAGCAGCCAGGAACCCGGGACCCTAAAGCAGCAGTACTTC.

This clonotype was counted between two and nine times. The chain is built from TRBV7-9 and TRBJ1-2; D ambiguous. The CDR3 totals 12 residues. The germline CDR1 and CDR2 sequences are SEHNR and FQNEAQ (reference sequence). Trimming shortened V by 3 bases and J by 6 bases, and 8 bases separated the two germline ends. DNA for the CDR3: TGTGCCAGCAGCTTCAGGCAGGATGGCTACACCTTC. This gives the protein CASSFRQDGYTF.

This clonotype was counted ten times or more. The chain employs TRBV7-8 and TRBJ1-5, with TRBD1 as a possible D gene (6 bases). Looked up from germline, CDR1 is SGHVS and CDR2 is FQNEAQ. The V gene lost 5 bases and the J gene lost 0 bases, with 14 bases spanning the gap. The CDR3 runs to 16 residues. The CDR3 protein is CASSPWTVHSNQPQHF. In DNA form, the CDR3 reads TGTGCCAGCAGCCCTTGGACAGTCCATAGCAATCAGCCCCAGCATTTT.

In its sample, this clonotype was seen a few times. This sequence joins TRBV7-8 and TRBJ2-2; D is ambiguous. Per the germline V gene, CDR1 is SGHVS and CDR2 is FQNEAQ. The CDR3 has 16 residues. V was trimmed by 5 bases and J by 5 bases, leaving 18 bases between them. CDR3 DNA sequence: TGTGCCAGCAGCCTCGCCCCCCGAAGGAGTACCGGGGAGCTGTTTTTT. This gives the protein CASSLAPRRSTGELFF. Based on the CDR3 plus reference TRBV7-8 and TRBJ2-2, the full variable domain is GAGVSQSPRYKVAKRGQDVALRCDPISGHVSLFWYQQALGQGPEFLTYFQNEAQLDKSGLPSDRFFAERPEGSVSTLKIQRTQQEDSAVYLCASSLAPRRSTGELFFGEGSRLTVL.

This chain connects TRBV6-4 to TRBJ2-7, with D possibly TRBD1 on 6 matching bases. CDR3 length: 16 amino acids. In germline, CDR1 is MRHNA, CDR2 SNTAGT. Deletions cut 2 bases from V and 5 bases from J, with 19 bases between. The CDR3 DNA is TGTGCCAGCAGTGACCCACGCCTCCCCAGGGGCCACGAGCAGTACTTC. This codes for CASSDPRLPRGHEQYF.

This clonotype was observed a handful of times. V gene TRBV13 combines with J gene TRBJ1-2; 9 bases match TRBD1. Germline V gives CDR1 PRHDT, CDR2 FYEKMQ (reference sequence). J gave up 8 bases and V 1 base, and 5 bases lay outside the gene matches. The CDR3 loop spans 14 amino acids. CDR3 bases: TGTGCCAGCAGCTTAGCCGGGACAGGGACCGGCTACACCTTC. Residues: CASSLAGTGTGYTF. Variable domain in full (rest from reference TRBV13 and TRBJ1-2): AAGVIQSPRHLIKEKRETATLKCYPIPRHDTVYWYQQGPGQDPQFLISFYEKMQSDKGSIPDRFSAQQFSDYHSELNMSSLELGDSALYFCASSLAGTGTGYTFGSGTRLTVV.

This clonotype was seen many times. The chain combines TRBV27 with TRBJ2-3; D uncertain. V was pared by 6 bases and J by 0 bases, with 4 bases between. Germline lookup yields CDR1 MNHEY and CDR2 SMNVEV (reference sequence). This CDR3 is built from 12 residues. Here the CDR3 reads CASRVSTDTQYF. The DNA of the CDR3 is TGTGCCAGCAGGGTTAGCACAGATACGCAGTATTTT.

V usage is TRBV7-6 and J usage is TRBJ2-7, with D tentatively TRBD1 (6 bases). This CDR3 comprises 15 residues. Germline CDR1 SGHVS, CDR2 FNYEAQ. The ends were cut back, 5 bases at V and 2 bases at J, with 16 bases in the middle. CDR3 sequence (DNA): TGTGCCAGCAGCGAAAGACAGGACAAGACCTACGAGCAGTACTTC. This sequence encodes CASSERQDKTYEQYF.

This clonotype showed up many times. The chain recombines TRBV7-9 with TRBJ2-5; unclear D gene. Germline CDR1 and CDR2: SEHNR and FQNEAQ (reference sequence). This CDR3 region has 15 residues. V was pared by 3 bases and J by 2 bases, with 13 bases between. The CDR3 sequence is CASSFRPQTQETQYF. The CDR3 nucleotides are TGTGCCAGCAGCTTTCGCCCGCAGACACAAGAGACCCAGTACTTC.

The chain is built from TRBV12-3 or TRBV12-4 and TRBJ1-2; unclear D gene. Trimming stripped 7 bases from V and 1 base from J, with 13 bases between. The CDR3 totals 14 residues. The CDR3 sequence: CASTSEGFNYGYTF. Written as DNA, the CDR3 is TGTGCCAGCACCTCAGAGGGATTTAACTATGGCTACACCTTC.

The chain combines TRBV7-2 with TRBJ2-1; D is undetermined. CDR3 length: 11 amino acids. The germline V and J ends were trimmed by 3 bases and 9 bases, with 6 bases remaining between them. Germline assignment: CDR1 SGHTA and CDR2 FQGNSA. The CDR3 here is CTSSFMGEQFF. CDR3 in DNA: TGTACCAGCAGCTTCATGGGTGAGCAGTTCTTC.

For this clonotype: A read error may account for a junction end that differs from germline. The rearrangement joins TRBV5-3 to TRBJ2-3, with TRBD1 matching over 8 bases. TRBV5-3 is marked as an open reading frame, function uncertain. The CDR3 is 16 amino acids. CDR3 region: CASSSTGQEALDTQYF. The CDR3 DNA is TGTGCCAGCAGCTCGACGGGACAGGAGGCGTTAGATACGCAGTATTTT.

This clonotype has at least ten counts. V usage is TRBV7-8 and J usage is TRBJ2-2, with 8 nucleotides matching TRBD2. The J segment lost 0 bases and the V segment lost 9 bases, leaving 6 bases of the junction unmatched. The CDR3 spans 15 residues. Germline V gives CDR1 SGHVS, CDR2 FQNEAQ. The DNA for the CDR3 is TGTGCCAGTCCCCGGGGGGGTGCGAACACCGGGGAGCTGTTTTTT. Translated: CASPRGGANTGELFF.

This clonotype was seen a few times. The chain is built from TRBV7-6 and TRBJ2-1; 14 bases are a match to TRBD2. CDR3 length equals 17 residues. The V segment lost 2 bases and the J segment 4 bases; nucleotides outside the gene matches: 4. The germline gives CDR1 SGHVS, CDR2 FNYEAQ. In nucleotides, the CDR3 is TGTGCCAGCAGCTTACTAGGGACTAGCGGGAGATACAATGAGCAGTTCTTC. Protein: CASSLLGTSGRYNEQFF.

The genes are TRBV7-6 and TRBJ1-2, with 8 nucleotides matching TRBD1. CDR1 and CDR2 (germline): SGHVS, FNYEAQ. The V and J ends lost 5 bases and 4 bases, in that order; junction bases with no gene match: 6. This CDR3 region has 14 residues. CDR3 protein: CASSPMDRAYGYTF. The CDR3, as DNA: TGTGCCAGCAGCCCTATGGACAGGGCCTATGGCTACACCTTC.